A single sample is the source of the 22 T cell receptor beta chains below, sequenced in a study of blood T cells in healthy people across ages. A second PCR, run for 7 to 11 cycles, used a sample-barcoded 5' primer plus a J-beta primer mix. Each CDR3 protein is one row after TCRdb ran MiXCR on the 5' RACE reads. The data hold about 930,000 distinct CDR3 sequences, with almost 30% observed a single time. These data were also filed under a second study, of T cells of mothers and their children.

Sequenced: blood. These receptors were taken from a woman aged 35 to 49 in good health.

A remark on this clonotype: One end of the junction varies from germline; a read error may be responsible. The genes are TRBV12-3 or TRBV12-4 and TRBJ2-4; no definite D call. Near its end, the DNA agrees better with TRBJ2-7, so the J call may be wrong. The CDR3 extends over 12 amino acids. CDR3 nucleotide sequence: TGTGCCAGCGGTTTGATGGGCTACGAGCAGTACTTC. This encodes CASGLMGYEQYF.

This chain joins TRBV28 and TRBJ1-1; TRBD1 matches 10 bases. The CDR3 spans 16 residues. Germline V gene data show CDR1 as MDHEN and CDR2 as SYDVKM. Trimming removed 3 bases from V and 3 bases from J; junction bases left unmatched: 7. The CDR3 reads CASSLIPGTGDTEAFF. Here the CDR3 DNA reads TGTGCCAGCAGTTTGATTCCTGGGACAGGGGACACTGAAGCTTTCTTT.

The chain links TRBV10-3 to TRBJ2-1; 9 positions match TRBD1. In germline, CDR1 is ENHRY, CDR2 SYGVKD. The CDR3 loop spans 16 amino acids. Trimming removed 3 bases from V and 2 bases from J; junction bases left unmatched: 5. CDR3: CAISDSTGGAYNEQFF. In DNA, the CDR3 is TGTGCCATCAGTGATTCAACAGGGGGCGCCTACAATGAGCAGTTCTTC.

This clonotype was detected once. The junction departs from germline at one end; a sequencing error may be responsible. V and J are TRBV27 and TRBJ1-2; TRBD1 aligns across 9 bases. CDR1 and CDR2 from the germline V gene are MNHEY and SMNVEV (reference sequence). This CDR3 region has 13 residues. This chain's CDR3 is CVSSSGQGYGYTF. The CDR3 DNA sequence: TGTGTCAGCAGTTCGGGACAGGGTTATGGCTACACCTTC.

This clonotype was observed a few times. This chain links TRBV4-2 with TRBJ2-1, with 14 bases lining up with TRBD2. This CDR3 region has 24 residues. J gave up 0 bases and V 8 bases, and 27 bases lay outside the gene matches. CDR1 and CDR2 from the germline V gene are LGHNA and YNFKEQ. CDR3 region: CASRWGLGQRLAGGEVRSYNEQFF. The DNA for the CDR3 is TGTGCCAGCCGATGGGGCTTGGGACAGCGACTAGCGGGGGGGGAGGTACGCTCCTACAATGAGCAGTTCTTC.

This clonotype was seen repeatedly, ten times or more. This chain uses TRBV12-3 or TRBV12-4 with TRBJ1-1; tentative D call: TRBD1 (6 bases). V lost 6 bases and J 1 base, leaving 12 bases between the germline ends. The CDR3 sequence is 14 residues long. CDR3 DNA sequence: TGTGCCAGCAGCCACAGGACAGCGAACACTGAAGCTTTCTTT. As protein: CASSHRTANTEAFF.

CDR3 coding DNA: TGTGCCAGTAGTATAGCCACGAGGGGAGAGACCCAGTACTTC. Protein sequence: CASSIATRGETQYF. The rearrangement links TRBV19 to TRBJ2-5; D is tentatively TRBD1 or TRBD2 (5 bases each). The CDR3 runs to 14 residues. V shed 1 base and J shed 4 bases, with 10 bases lying between them. Germline loops: CDR1 LNHDA, CDR2 SQIVND (reference sequence).

The table lists this clonotype with a few counts. This chain joins TRBV6-1 and TRBJ1-2; 8 bases align to TRBD1. Germline V gene sequence: CDR1 MNHNS, CDR2 SASEGT. V trimming: 3 bases; J trimming: 8 bases; junction bases outside the gene matches: 14. The CDR3 has 16 amino acids. The CDR3 bases are TGTGCCAGCAGTGAGAGCCAACTACAGGGGGTCGGGGGCTACACCTTC. As protein: CASSESQLQGVGGYTF.

This sequence joins TRBV5-1 and TRBJ1-2, with D possibly being TRBD1 (6 bases). The CDR3 totals 15 residues. Trimming cost V 4 bases and J 2 bases, with 15 bases left between them. CDR1 and CDR2 (germline): SGHRS, YFSETQ. The CDR3 sequence is CASSQRGYSNYGYTF. The CDR3 DNA reads TGCGCCAGCAGCCAAAGGGGGTACAGCAACTATGGCTACACCTTC.

A note on this clonotype: A much larger clone differs by one base, so this may be a read error. The CDR3 loop is CVSSLDAVGLGSPLHF. CDR3 nucleotide sequence: TGCGTCAGCAGCTTGGATGCCGTAGGGTTAGGTTCACCCCTCCACTTT. The rearrangement uses TRBV5-1 and TRBJ1-6; D unclear. Germline loops: CDR1 SGHRS, CDR2 YFSETQ. The CDR3 consists of 16 residues.

In its sample, this clonotype was seen many times. As DNA, the CDR3 is TGTGCCAGCAGTTACCGGGTCCTAATCCGGGACAGGGGTCCCCTGGACGTATACGAGCAGTACTTC. Translated: CASSYRVLIRDRGPLDVYEQYF. The rearrangement uses TRBV6-5 and TRBJ2-7, with 10 bases matching TRBD1. CDR1 is MNHEY, CDR2 SVGAGI, per germline. V lost 2 bases, J lost 4 bases, and 26 bases stayed unmatched. The CDR3 is made up of 22 amino acids.

This clonotype has more than one count but fewer than ten. A much larger clone lies one base from this, so it may be a read error. The chain links TRBV5-1 to TRBJ2-1, with TRBD1 identical over 7 bases. The J call may be incorrect, as the DNA end agrees better with TRBJ2-7. The germline CDR1 and CDR2 sequences are SGHRS and YFSETQ. The CDR3 loop spans 14 amino acids. CDR3 in DNA: TGCGCCAGCAGCTTGGATCAGGGGGACAATGAGCAGTACTTC. It translates to CASSLDQGDNEQYF.

The sample holds one count of this clonotype. The junction and the germline gene differ at one end; a read error may be behind it. The chain links TRBV2 to TRBJ2-4; possible D gene TRBD2, 5 bases. In germline, CDR1 is SNHLY, CDR2 FYNNEI. This CDR3 comprises 14 residues. The chain's CDR3 is CVSSSLGRGQEQYF. In DNA form, the CDR3 reads TGTGTCAGCAGTTCCCTGGGCCGGGGTCAGGAGCAGTACTTC.

This clonotype was seen repeatedly, ten times or more. The gene calls are TRBV11-2 and TRBJ2-1; TRBD1 aligns across 11 bases. The CDR3 is made up of 16 amino acids. Looked up from germline, CDR1 is SGHAT and CDR2 is FQNNGV. The V segment lost 5 bases and the J segment 8 bases; nucleotides outside the gene matches: 11. CDR3 loop: CASSLFPGTGGHEQFF. The CDR3 DNA is TGTGCCAGCAGCCTTTTTCCCGGGACAGGGGGTCATGAGCAGTTCTTC.

This clonotype turned up a few times. The V call is TRBV29-1, the J call TRBJ2-3; 7 bases map to TRBD1. Looked up from germline, CDR1 is SQVTM and CDR2 is ANQGSEA. The CDR3 has 14 amino acids. The junction had 10 bases not matched to a gene; V was cut back by 7 bases and J by 3 bases. CDR3 DNA: TGCAGCGCTAGGGACAGAATCCCGACAGATACGCAGTATTTT. This gives the protein CSARDRIPTDTQYF.

The chain links TRBV6-2 or TRBV6-3 to TRBJ2-3; D not resolved. The V and J ends lost 3 bases and 4 bases respectively, with 5 bases between them. Germline CDR1 and CDR2: MNHEY and SVGEGT. The CDR3 contains 12 residues. CDR3 DNA: TGTGCCAGCAGTTATCAGGCAGATACGCAGTATTTT. Protein product: CASSYQADTQYF.

V and J are TRBV7-2 and TRBJ2-7, with TRBD2 matching over 8 bases. The DNA end favors TRBJ2-5, so the J call may be wrong. The CDR3 loop spans 16 amino acids. The V gene's germline CDR1 is SGHTA and CDR2 FQGNSA. The CDR3 spells CASSPLAGLARETQYF. CDR3 DNA: TGTGCCAGCAGCCCCTTAGCGGGGTTGGCGCGGGAGACCCAGTACTTC.

This clonotype was counted ten times or more. V is TRBV5-1 and J is TRBJ2-7; tentatively, D is TRBD1 (6 bases). CDR1 and CDR2 from the germline V gene are SGHRS and YFSETQ. The CDR3 length is 16 residues. V was clipped by 1 base and J by 2 bases, with 16 bases between them. In nucleotides, the CDR3 is TGCGCCAGCAGCTTGTCACTGGCAGGGGCGGCCTACGAGCAGTACTTC. Amino acid sequence: CASSLSLAGAAYEQYF.

V and J are TRBV7-2 and TRBJ2-2; D tentatively reads TRBD1 or TRBD2 (5 bases each). The germline V gene has CDR1 SGHTA and CDR2 FQGNSA. V shed 5 bases and J shed 4 bases, with 8 bases lying between them. The CDR3 loop spans 13 amino acids. The CDR3 sequence: CASSKGPTGELFF. For the CDR3, the DNA is TGTGCCAGCAGCAAGGGACCCACCGGGGAGCTGTTTTTT.

V gene TRBV5-6 combines with J gene TRBJ2-5; D perhaps matches TRBD2 (5 bases). V dropped 3 bases and J dropped 11 bases, with 26 bases sitting between them. CDR1 is SGHDT, CDR2 YYEEEE, per germline. The CDR3 consists of 16 residues. CDR3 sequence (DNA): TGTGCCAGCAGCTCCCCCCCGGGCGGGCTCGACAATGAGCAGTACTTC. Amino acid sequence: CASSSPPGGLDNEQYF.

In its sample, this clonotype was seen once. The J gene is TRBJ1-2, the V gene TRBV6-2 or TRBV6-3, with D unclear. CDR1 is MNHEY, CDR2 SVGEGT, per germline. Trimming removed 6 bases from V and 2 bases from J, with 13 bases in between. CDR3 size: 14 residues. CDR3 in DNA: TGTGCCAGCAGGATCAACCGGGGAAACTATGGCTACACCTTC. Amino acid sequence: CASRINRGNYGYTF.

The chain uses TRBV9 and TRBJ1-3; 7 bases are a match to TRBD1. The CDR3 is 17 residues long. The V and J ends lost 0 bases and 0 bases, in that order; junction bases with no gene match: 6. Germline V gene data show CDR1 as SGDLS and CDR2 as YYNGEE. Here the CDR3 DNA reads TGTGCCAGCAGCGTAGGGACAGGCTGGAGCTCTGGAAACACCATATATTTT. Its protein is CASSVGTGWSSGNTIYF. The whole variable domain, filled in from reference TRBV9 and TRBJ1-3, reads DSGVTQTPKHLITATGQRVTLRCSPRSGDLSVYWYQQSLDQGLQFLIQYYNGEERAKGNILERFSAQQFPDLHSELNLSSLELGDSALYFCASSVGTGWSSGNTIYFGEGSWLTVV.